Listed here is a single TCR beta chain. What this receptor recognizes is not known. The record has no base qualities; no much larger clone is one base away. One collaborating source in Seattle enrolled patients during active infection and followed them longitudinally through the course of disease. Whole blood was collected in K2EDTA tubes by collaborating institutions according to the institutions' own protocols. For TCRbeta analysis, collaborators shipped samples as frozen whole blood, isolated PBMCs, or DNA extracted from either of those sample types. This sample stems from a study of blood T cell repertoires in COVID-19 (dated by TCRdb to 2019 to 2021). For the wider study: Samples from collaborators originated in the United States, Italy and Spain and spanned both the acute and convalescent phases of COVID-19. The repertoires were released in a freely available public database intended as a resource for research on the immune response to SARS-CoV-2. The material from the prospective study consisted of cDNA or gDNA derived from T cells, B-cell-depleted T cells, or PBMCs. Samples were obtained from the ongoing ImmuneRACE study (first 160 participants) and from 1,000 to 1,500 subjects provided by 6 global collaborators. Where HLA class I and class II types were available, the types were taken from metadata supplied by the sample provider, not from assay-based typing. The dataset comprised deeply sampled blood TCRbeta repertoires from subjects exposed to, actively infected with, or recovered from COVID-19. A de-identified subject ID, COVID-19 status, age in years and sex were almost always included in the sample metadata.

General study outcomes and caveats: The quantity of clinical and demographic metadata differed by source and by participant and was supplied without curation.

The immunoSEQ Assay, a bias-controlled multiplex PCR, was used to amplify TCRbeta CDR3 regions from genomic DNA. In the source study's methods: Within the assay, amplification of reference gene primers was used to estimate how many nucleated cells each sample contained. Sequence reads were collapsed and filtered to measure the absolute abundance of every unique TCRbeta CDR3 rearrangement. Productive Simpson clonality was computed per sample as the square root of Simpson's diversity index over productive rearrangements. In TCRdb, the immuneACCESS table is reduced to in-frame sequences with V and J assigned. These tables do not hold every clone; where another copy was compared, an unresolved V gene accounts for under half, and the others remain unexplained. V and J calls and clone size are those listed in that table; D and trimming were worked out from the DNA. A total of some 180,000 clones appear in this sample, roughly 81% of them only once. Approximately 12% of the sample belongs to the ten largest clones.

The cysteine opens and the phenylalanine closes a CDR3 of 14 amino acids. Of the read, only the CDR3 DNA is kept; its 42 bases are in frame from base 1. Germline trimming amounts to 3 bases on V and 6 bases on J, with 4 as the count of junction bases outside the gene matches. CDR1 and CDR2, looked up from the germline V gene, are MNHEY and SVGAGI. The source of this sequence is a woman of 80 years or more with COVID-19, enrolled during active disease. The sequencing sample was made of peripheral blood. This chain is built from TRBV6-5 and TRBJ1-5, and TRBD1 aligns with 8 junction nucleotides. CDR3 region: CASSYRQGSQPQHF. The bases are TGTGCCAGCAGTTATCGACAGGGGAGTCAGCCCCAGCATTTT.